This T cell receptor (beta chain) was documented in a study of vaccination and CD4 T cells after COVID-19. General study results and limits: Convalescent patients had a median roughly 84% of post-vaccine SARS-CoV-2-reactive clones that were detected only after vaccination, not before it.

Sequencing of cultured CD4+ T cell DNA used the Oncomine TCR Beta short-read assay. Someone extracted genomic DNA from cultured CD4+ T cells. TCRdb fed the PCR reads into MiXCR, producing one record per CDR3 protein. The data contain about 4,600 distinct CDR3 sequences, over 40% of them singletons. About this clonotype: Its specificity is not known.

Indicated treatment: roughly 10-day PBMC culture with coronavirus spike peptide pools or control peptides (ViraFEST assay). ViraFEST used peptide pools to expand antigen-specific T cells, then sequenced TCRs. A negative selection step was used to isolate CD4+ T cells once culture had run for under 11 days. The germline V gene encodes CDR1 SGHNT and CDR2 YENEEA. Deletions cut 1 base from V and 14 bases from J, with 12 bases between. This CDR3 has 13 residues. This rearrangement joins TRBV11-3 to TRBJ1-6; D call uncertain. The TCR was taken from a human donor who had recovered from COVID-19. The sequenced sample consisted of CD4+ T cells from blood, cultured in vitro. Here the CDR3 reads CASSLAYLRTLHF. In nucleotides, the CDR3 is TGTGCCAGCAGCTTAGCGTATCTGAGGACCCTCCACTTT.